This TCR beta chain was obtained from a study of post-analysis software for immune sequencing data. The germline CDR1 and CDR2 sequences are LGHDT and YNNKEL (reference sequence). The CDR3 is 18 residues long. The trim removed 1 base at V and 0 bases at J, leaving 6 bases unmatched. Comment on this clonotype: Antigen specificity is unknown.

Unique molecular identifiers were built into the TCR beta cDNA libraries. TCRdb analysed the PCR reads with MiXCR anew, one entry per CDR3 protein. The profile shows approximately 440,000 distinct CDR3 sequences, roughly 45% of them singletons. Notes on the study in general: Controls showed lower frequencies than patients for 5 or 6 TRBV segments, and TRBV5-6, TRBV5-1 and TRBV20-1 were among these.

This clonotype originated in a girl between 5 and 17 years old with multiple sclerosis. The chain is built from TRBV3-1 and TRBJ2-7; 13 nucleotides line up with TRBD2. Sequencing was performed on blood. CDR3 DNA sequence: TGTGCCAGCAGCCAAGGGACTAGCGGGAGATTAAGCTCCTACGAGCAGTACTTC. This codes for CASSQGTSGRLSSYEQYF.